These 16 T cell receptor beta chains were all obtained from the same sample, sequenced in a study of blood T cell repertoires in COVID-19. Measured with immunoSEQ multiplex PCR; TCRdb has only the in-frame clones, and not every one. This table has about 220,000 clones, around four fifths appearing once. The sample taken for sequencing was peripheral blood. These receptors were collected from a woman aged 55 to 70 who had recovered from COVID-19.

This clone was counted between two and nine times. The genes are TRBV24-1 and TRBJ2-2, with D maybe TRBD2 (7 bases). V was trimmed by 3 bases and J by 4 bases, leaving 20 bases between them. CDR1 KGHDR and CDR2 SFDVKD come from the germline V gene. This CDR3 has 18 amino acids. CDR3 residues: CATSDPGRGGPGTGELFF. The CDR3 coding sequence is TGTGCCACCAGTGATCCCGGTAGGGGGGGACCTGGCACCGGGGAGCTGTTTTTT.

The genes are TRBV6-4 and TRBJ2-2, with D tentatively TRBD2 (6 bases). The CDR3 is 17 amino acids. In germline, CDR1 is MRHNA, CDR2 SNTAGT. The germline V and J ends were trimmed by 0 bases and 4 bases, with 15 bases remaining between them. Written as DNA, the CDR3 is TGTGCCAGCAGTGACTCCGCGCGGGGAGAAGGCACCGGGGAGCTGTTTTTT. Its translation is CASSDSARGEGTGELFF.

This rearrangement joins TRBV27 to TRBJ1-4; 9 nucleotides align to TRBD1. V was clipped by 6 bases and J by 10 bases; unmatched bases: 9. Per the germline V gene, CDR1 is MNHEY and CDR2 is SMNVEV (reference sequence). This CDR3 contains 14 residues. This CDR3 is CASSPGQGQGKLFF. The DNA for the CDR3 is TGTGCCAGCAGCCCGGGACAGGGTCAGGGAAAACTGTTTTTT. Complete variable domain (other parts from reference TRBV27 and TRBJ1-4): EAQVTQNPRYLITVTGKKLTVTCSQNMNHEYMSWYRQDPGLGLRQIYYSMNVEVTDKGDVPEGYKVSRKEKRNFPLILESPSPNQTSLYFCASSPGQGQGKLFFGSGTQLSVL.

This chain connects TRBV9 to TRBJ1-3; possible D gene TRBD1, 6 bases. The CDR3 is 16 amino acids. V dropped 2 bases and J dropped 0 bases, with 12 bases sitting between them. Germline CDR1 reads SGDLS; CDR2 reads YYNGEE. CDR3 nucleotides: TGTGCCAGCAGCGTCGGGGGGGCCAACTCTGGAAACACCATATATTTT. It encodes CASSVGGANSGNTIYF.

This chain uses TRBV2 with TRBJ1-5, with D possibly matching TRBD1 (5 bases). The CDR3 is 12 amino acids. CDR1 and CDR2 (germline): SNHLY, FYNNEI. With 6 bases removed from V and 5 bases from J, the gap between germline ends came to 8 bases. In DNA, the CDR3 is TGTGCCAGCAGGGGGGGAGATCAGCCCCAGCATTTT. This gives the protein CASRGGDQPQHF.

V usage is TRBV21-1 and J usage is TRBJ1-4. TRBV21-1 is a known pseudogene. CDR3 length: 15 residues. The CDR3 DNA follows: TGTGCCAGCAGCTATCATAGAGGGAGCGTTGAAAAACTGTTTTTT. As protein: CASSYHRGSVEKLFF.

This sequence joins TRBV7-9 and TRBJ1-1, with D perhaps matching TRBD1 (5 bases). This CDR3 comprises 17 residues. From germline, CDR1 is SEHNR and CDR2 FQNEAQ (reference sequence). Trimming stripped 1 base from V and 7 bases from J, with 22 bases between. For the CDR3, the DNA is TGTGCCAGCAGCTTAGGCCACCACATGACAGCCTCGGATGAAGCTTTCTTT. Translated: CASSLGHHMTASDEAFF. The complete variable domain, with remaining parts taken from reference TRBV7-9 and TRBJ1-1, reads DTGVSQNPRHKITKRGQNVTFRCDPISEHNRLYWYRQTLGQGPEFLTYFQNEAQLEKSRLLSDRFSAERPKGSFSTLEIQRTEQGDSAMYLCASSLGHHMTASDEAFFGQGTRLTVV.

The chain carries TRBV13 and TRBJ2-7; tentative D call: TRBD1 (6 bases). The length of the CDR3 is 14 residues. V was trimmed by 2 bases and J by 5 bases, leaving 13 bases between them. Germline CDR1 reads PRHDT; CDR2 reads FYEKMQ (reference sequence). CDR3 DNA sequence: TGTGCCAGCAGCTTATTCGCAGGGGTCGACGAGCAGTACTTC. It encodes CASSLFAGVDEQYF. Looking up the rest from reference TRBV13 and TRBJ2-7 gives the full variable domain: AAGVIQSPRHLIKEKRETATLKCYPIPRHDTVYWYQQGPGQDPQFLISFYEKMQSDKGSIPDRFSAQQFSDYHSELNMSSLELGDSALYFCASSLFAGVDEQYFGPGTRLTVT.

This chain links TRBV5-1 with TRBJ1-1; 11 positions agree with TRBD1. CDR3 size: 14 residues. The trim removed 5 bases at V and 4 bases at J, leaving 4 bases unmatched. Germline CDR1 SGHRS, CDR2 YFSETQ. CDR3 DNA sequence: TGCGCCAGCAGGACCGGGACAGGGGGCACTGAAGCTTTCTTT. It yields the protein CASRTGTGGTEAFF. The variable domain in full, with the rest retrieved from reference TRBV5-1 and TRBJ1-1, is KAGVTQTPRYLIKTRGQQVTLSCSPISGHRSVSWYQQTPGQGLQFLFEYFSETQRNKGNFPGRFSGRQFSNSRSEMNVSTLELGDSALYLCASRTGTGGTEAFFGQGTRLTVV.

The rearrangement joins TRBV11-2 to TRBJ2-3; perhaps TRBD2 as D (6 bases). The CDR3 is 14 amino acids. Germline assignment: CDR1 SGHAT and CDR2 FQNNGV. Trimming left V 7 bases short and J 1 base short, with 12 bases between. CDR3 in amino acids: CASNRRGGTDTQYF. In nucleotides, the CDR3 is TGTGCCAGCAACCGGCGGGGTGGCACAGATACGCAGTATTTT.

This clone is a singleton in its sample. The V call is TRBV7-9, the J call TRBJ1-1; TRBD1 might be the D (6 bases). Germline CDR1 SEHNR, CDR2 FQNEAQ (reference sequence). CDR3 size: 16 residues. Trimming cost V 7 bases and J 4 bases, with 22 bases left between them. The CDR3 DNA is TGTGCCAGCATCCCCCGGGGGGCGGCGTGGTCCACTGAAGCTTTCTTT. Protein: CASIPRGAAWSTEAFF. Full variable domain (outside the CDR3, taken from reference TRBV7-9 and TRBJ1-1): DTGVSQNPRHKITKRGQNVTFRCDPISEHNRLYWYRQTLGQGPEFLTYFQNEAQLEKSRLLSDRFSAERPKGSFSTLEIQRTEQGDSAMYLCASIPRGAAWSTEAFFGQGTRLTVV.

The CDR3 DNA reads TGTGCCAGCAGTTACCGGACTAGCGCAGAGACCCAGTACTTC. Amino acid sequence: CASSYRTSAETQYF. V gene TRBV6-5 combines with J gene TRBJ2-5; TRBD2 matches 9 bases. The ends lost 2 bases at V and 4 bases at J; junction bases unmatched: 2. Germline CDR1 and CDR2: MNHEY and SVGAGI. The CDR3 consists of 14 residues.

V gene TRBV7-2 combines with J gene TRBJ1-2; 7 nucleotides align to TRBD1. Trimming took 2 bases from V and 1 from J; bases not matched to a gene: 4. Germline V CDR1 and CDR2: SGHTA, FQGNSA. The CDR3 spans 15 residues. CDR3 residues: CASSLYWDSNYGYTF. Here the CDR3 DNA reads TGTGCCAGCAGCTTATACTGGGACAGTAACTATGGCTACACCTTC.

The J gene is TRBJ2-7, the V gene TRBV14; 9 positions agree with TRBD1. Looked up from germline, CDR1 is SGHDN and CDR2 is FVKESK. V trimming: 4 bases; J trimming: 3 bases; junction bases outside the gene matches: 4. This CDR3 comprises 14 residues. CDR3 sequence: CASSPGQGYYEQYF. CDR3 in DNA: TGTGCCAGCAGCCCGGGACAGGGTTACTACGAGCAGTACTTC.

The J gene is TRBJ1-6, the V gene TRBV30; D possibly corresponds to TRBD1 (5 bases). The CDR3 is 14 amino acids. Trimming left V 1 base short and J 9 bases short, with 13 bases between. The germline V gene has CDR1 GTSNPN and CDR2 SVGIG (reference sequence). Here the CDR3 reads CAWSGGTGGSPLHF. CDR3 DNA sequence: TGTGCCTGGAGTGGGGGGACTGGCGGTTCACCCCTCCACTTT.

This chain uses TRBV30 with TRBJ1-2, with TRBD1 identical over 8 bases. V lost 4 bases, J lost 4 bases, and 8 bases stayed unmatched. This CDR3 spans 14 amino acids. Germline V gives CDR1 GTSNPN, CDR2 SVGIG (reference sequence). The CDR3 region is CAWTRQGLTYGYTF. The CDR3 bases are TGTGCCTGGACAAGACAGGGGTTAACCTATGGCTACACCTTC. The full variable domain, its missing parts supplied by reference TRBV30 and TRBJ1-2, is SQTIHQWPATLVQPVGSPLSLECTVEGTSNPNLYWYRQAAGRGLQLLFYSVGIGQISSEVPQNLSASRPQDRQFILSSKKLLLSDSGFYLCAWTRQGLTYGYTFGSGTRLTVV.